What follows are 20 T cell receptor beta chains derived from one specimen sequenced in a study of blood T cells in healthy people across ages. Through a sample-barcoded 5' primer and a J-beta primer mix, a second PCR was run for 7 to 11 cycles. TCRdb reprocessed the 5' RACE reads via MiXCR and lists one record per CDR3 protein. The table records fewer than 2,000,000 distinct CDR3 sequences, approximately 39% of them present only once. The sequenced material came from blood. Receptors were obtained from a human donor in good health.

A few counts support this clonotype. This chain links TRBV4-3 with TRBJ2-1, with 13 bases that match TRBD2. The CDR3 sequence is 16 residues long. The germline V gene has CDR1 LGHNA and CDR2 YSLEER. V dropped 4 bases and J dropped 7; count of bases not matched to a gene: 7. CDR3 loop: CASSRRLAGGGNEQFF. The CDR3 DNA is TGCGCCAGCAGCCGACGACTAGCGGGGGGTGGTAATGAGCAGTTCTTC.

A few counts support this clonotype. The chain uses TRBV7-9 and TRBJ2-5; tentatively, D is TRBD2 (7 bases). Germline CDR1 is SEHNR and CDR2 is FQNEAQ (reference sequence). Trimming removed 10 bases from V and 5 bases from J, with 14 bases in between. The CDR3 has 12 amino acids. This CDR3 is CATGGGLETQYF. CDR3 DNA: TGTGCCACCGGCGGGGGCCTTGAGACCCAGTACTTC.

Regarding this clonotype: A read error may produce the germline difference seen at one junction end. This chain links TRBV5-1 with TRBJ1-2; 9 bases map to TRBD1. Germline V gene lookup returns CDR1 SGHRS and CDR2 YFSETQ. The CDR3 runs to 16 residues. The CDR3 nucleotides are TGCGCCAGCAGCTTAGATGGACAGGGGAGCGGCTATGGCTACACTTTC. Protein: CASSLDGQGSGYGYTF.

V and J are TRBV5-5 and TRBJ2-7, with 10 positions matching TRBD1. Germline assignment: CDR1 SGHKS and CDR2 YYEKEE (reference sequence). V was pared by 0 bases and J by 2 bases, with 5 bases of the junction left unmatched. The CDR3 has 16 amino acids. The DNA of the CDR3 is TGTGCCAGCAGCTTGGGGTGCGGGACAGGGGCCTACGAGCAGTACTTC. It translates to CASSLGCGTGAYEQYF.

In this sample, this clonotype turned up many times. The chain is built from TRBV7-9 and TRBJ2-7; the D call may be TRBD1 or TRBD2 (5 bases each). Germline V gene data show CDR1 as SEHNR and CDR2 as FQNEAQ (reference sequence). With 5 bases removed from V and 0 bases from J, the gap between germline ends came to 11 bases. The CDR3 totals 14 residues. The CDR3 spells CASSRDGASYEQYF. The CDR3 nucleotides read TGTGCCAGCAGCCGGGACGGTGCCTCCTACGAGCAGTACTTC.

This clonotype came up once. The rearrangement uses TRBV12-3 or TRBV12-4 and TRBJ1-1; D might be TRBD1 (5 bases). This CDR3 is 11 amino acids long. Trimming pared 6 bases from V and 7 bases from J, leaving 9 bases between. The CDR3 bases are TGTGCCAGCAGCTGGAGGGGTGAAGCTTTCTTT. Its protein product is CASSWRGEAFF.

This clonotype was found a few times. The chain recombines TRBV12-3 or TRBV12-4 with TRBJ2-4; tentative D call: TRBD2 (5 bases). The J call could be wrong; TRBJ2-7 is a better fit for the DNA end. The CDR3 has 13 amino acids. The CDR3 sequence: CASSRPEDYEQYF. DNA of the CDR3: TGTGCCAGCAGCCGACCGGAGGACTACGAGCAGTACTTC.

V is TRBV4-3 and J is TRBJ1-2; D is perhaps TRBD1 (5 bases). The V end lost 3 bases, the J end lost 4 bases, and 15 bases lay between the germline ends. The CDR3 spans 15 residues. Per the germline V gene, CDR1 is LGHNA and CDR2 is YSLEER. The CDR3 sequence is CASSQSRGPSYGYTF. CDR3 DNA sequence: TGCGCCAGCAGCCAGAGCCGGGGACCGAGCTATGGCTACACCTTC.

This clonotype was seen more than once but under ten times. The chain couples TRBV4-2 to TRBJ2-1; 11 nucleotides align to TRBD2. The CDR3 has 17 amino acids. Germline V CDR1 and CDR2: LGHNA, YNFKEQ. Trimming took 0 bases from V and 4 from J; bases not matched to a gene: 5. The CDR3 protein is CASSQEVGLAAYNEQFF. The CDR3 DNA reads as TGTGCCAGCAGCCAAGAGGTGGGACTAGCGGCATACAATGAGCAGTTCTTC.

This clonotype was detected only once. This sequence joins TRBV7-2 and TRBJ2-3; 9 bases align to TRBD1. Germline V gene data show CDR1 as SGHTA and CDR2 as FQGNSA. The ends lost 6 bases at V and 1 base at J; junction bases unmatched: 5. This CDR3 is built from 15 residues. The CDR3 DNA reads TGTGCCAGCAGTTGGGACAGGGCAGGCACAGATACGCAGTATTTT. It is translated as CASSWDRAGTDTQYF.

This chain links TRBV2 with TRBJ1-5, with TRBD1 matching 7 bases. V was pared by 5 bases and J by 2 bases, with 3 bases of the junction left unmatched. Germline lookup yields CDR1 SNHLY and CDR2 FYNNEI. The CDR3 extends over 14 amino acids. In DNA form, the CDR3 reads TGTGCCAGCAGTAACCAGGGGGGCAATCAGCCCCAGCATTTT. Protein product: CASSNQGGNQPQHF.

This clonotype has more than one count but fewer than ten. The gene calls are TRBV7-2 and TRBJ2-1; 7 nucleotides align to TRBD1. After removal of 3 bases from V and 12 bases from J, the junction contained 8 bases not matched to a gene. The V gene's germline CDR1 is SGHTA and CDR2 FQGNSA. There are 13 residues in the CDR3. The CDR3 DNA sequence: TGTGCCAGCAGCTTCGGACAGGTTGGAGGGCAGTTCTTC. Its translation is CASSFGQVGGQFF. Variable domain in full (rest from reference TRBV7-2 and TRBJ2-1): GAGVSQSPSNKVTEKGKDVELRCDPISGHTALYWYRQSLGQGLEFLIYFQGNSAPDKSGLPSDRFSAERTGGSVSTLTIQRTQQEDSAVYLCASSFGQVGGQFFGPGTRLTVL.

This clonotype has only a few counts. V usage is TRBV7-3 and J usage is TRBJ1-2; D is undetermined. Germline values: CDR1 SGHTA, CDR2 FQGTGA. Trimming removed 1 base from V and 8 bases from J, with 14 bases in between. This CDR3 is 14 amino acids long. As DNA, the CDR3 is TGTGCCAGCAGCTTAATAACCGAGGGTAAAGGCTACACCTTC. Amino acids: CASSLITEGKGYTF.

Here the CDR3 DNA reads TGCGCCAGCAGCCAAGTACAGGGGGCCGGTCGGGAGCAGTTCTTC. Its translation: CASSQVQGAGREQFF. The V gene is TRBV4-1, the J gene TRBJ2-1; 9 nucleotides agree with TRBD1. V lost 1 base, J lost 10 bases, and 8 bases stayed unmatched. The CDR3 runs 15 residues. Germline V gene data show CDR1 as MGHRA and CDR2 as YSYEKL.

This rearrangement joins TRBV2 to TRBJ2-1; the D gene is possibly TRBD2 (6 bases). CDR1 is SNHLY, CDR2 FYNNEI, per germline. V was shortened by 7 bases and J by 0 bases, with 10 bases between the two germline ends. This CDR3 has 14 residues. In DNA form, the CDR3 reads TGTGCCAGCATGGGGGGTTACTCCTACAATGAGCAGTTCTTC. Its protein is CASMGGYSYNEQFF.

The V gene is TRBV29-1, the J gene TRBJ1-1; D unclear. V was clipped by 7 bases and J by 6 bases, with 27 bases between them. This CDR3 spans 16 amino acids. CDR1 SQVTM and CDR2 ANQGSEA come from the germline V gene. Here the CDR3 reads CSAEAPYPLVGAEAFF. CDR3 DNA: TGCAGCGCCGAGGCACCTTACCCTCTTGTGGGCGCTGAAGCTTTCTTT. Together with reference TRBV29-1 and TRBJ1-1, the CDR3 gives the full variable domain: SAVISQKPSRDICQRGTSLTIQCQVDSQVTMMFWYRQQPGQSLTLIATANQGSEATYESGFVIDKFPISRPNLTFSTLTVSNMSPEDSSIYLCSAEAPYPLVGAEAFFGQGTRLTVV.

A few counts support this clonotype. The chain recombines TRBV12-3 or TRBV12-4 with TRBJ1-2; D is ambiguous. CDR3 length: 14 amino acids. Trimming pared 3 bases from V and 8 bases from J, leaving 16 bases between. CDR3: CASSLGSPYDGYTF. The CDR3 nucleotides read TGTGCCAGCAGTTTGGGATCGCCCTACGACGGCTACACCTTC.

The chain couples TRBV7-2 to TRBJ2-1; D is undetermined. The CDR3 extends over 11 amino acids. Per germline, CDR1 SGHTA and CDR2 FQGNSA. V lost 5 bases, J lost 11 bases, and 10 bases lay in between. The CDR3 spells CASSRAMKQFF. The CDR3 nucleotides are TGTGCCAGCAGCCGAGCAATGAAGCAGTTCTTC.

A few counts support this clonotype. The CDR3 DNA reads as TGTGCCAGCAGTGACCCGAGGGGAACCCAGTACTTC. Protein product: CASSDPRGTQYF. V is TRBV25-1 and J is TRBJ2-5; D may correspond to TRBD1 or TRBD2 (5 bases each). V was pared by 3 bases and J by 8 bases, with 10 bases between. Germline V gene lookup returns CDR1 MGHDK and CDR2 SYGVNS. This CDR3 has 12 residues.

Note on this clonotype: A much bigger clone sits one base away, suggesting this may be a read error. J is TRBJ2-5 and V is TRBV7-2, with D possibly being TRBD1 (5 bases). Germline V gene lookup returns CDR1 SGHTA and CDR2 FQGNSA. V was trimmed by 3 bases and J by 11 bases, leaving 19 bases between them. The CDR3 has 14 amino acids. Here the CDR3 DNA reads TGTGCCAGCAGCTTGTACAGGCCCTCGGATGAGCAGTACTTC. This gives the protein CASSLYRPSDEQYF. Using reference TRBV7-2 and TRBJ2-5 for the parts outside the CDR3, the full variable domain is GAGVSQSPSNKVTEKGKDVELRCDPISGHTALYWYRQSLGQGLEFLIYFQGNSAPDKSGLPSDRFSAERTGGSVSTLTIQRTQQEDSAVYLCASSLYRPSDEQYFGPGTRLLVL.